Listed here are 17 T cell receptor beta chains from one sample, sequenced in a study of T-cell reconstitution after alpha-beta-depleted transplantation in children. A library of TCRbeta sequences, prepared with unique molecular identifiers, was generated. TCRdb reanalysed the PCR reads using MiXCR and keeps one entry per CDR3 protein. The sample consists of roughly 100,000 distinct CDR3 sequences, roughly 7.2% of them appearing once. Sequences were derived from PBMCs, sampled before TCRalphabeta/CD19-depleted stem cell transplant. Receptor source: a boy between 2 and 10 years old with acute lymphoblastic leukemia, due to receive a stem cell transplant.

The table lists this clonotype with a few counts. The V call is TRBV5-1, the J call TRBJ1-2; no clear D. The germline V gene has CDR1 SGHRS and CDR2 YFSETQ. Trimming took 6 bases from V and 2 from J, leaving 8 bases between them. This CDR3 contains 12 residues. The CDR3: CASKNTNYGYTF. In DNA form, the CDR3 reads TGCGCCAGCAAAAATACGAACTATGGCTACACCTTC.

The chain combines TRBV14 with TRBJ2-7; tentatively, D is TRBD2 (5 bases). CDR3 length equals 16 residues. V lost 1 base and J 0 bases, leaving 13 bases between the germline ends. The germline V gene encodes CDR1 SGHDN and CDR2 FVKESK. The CDR3 bases are TGTGCCAGCAGCCAAGGGCCGAGGGCGATCTCCTACGAGCAGTACTTC. Translation: CASSQGPRAISYEQYF.

This clonotype was counted only a few times. This chain's CDR3 is CASSRSTGGSEQFF. In DNA, the CDR3 is TGTGCCAGCAGCCGGTCGACGGGGGGGTCTGAGCAGTTCTTC. The chain employs TRBV4-2 and TRBJ2-1; 8 nucleotides align to TRBD2. The CDR3 extends over 14 amino acids. After removal of 4 bases from V and 9 bases from J, the junction contained 8 bases not matched to a gene. Germline V CDR1 and CDR2: LGHNA, YNFKEQ.

The CDR3 region has the DNA TGCAGTGCCCCGGGACAGGGGAATTCTGAAGCTTTCTTT. Translation gives CSAPGQGNSEAFF. The V call is TRBV20-1, the J call TRBJ1-1, with 10 bases fitting TRBD1. V lost 6 bases to trimming and J lost 6 bases; unmatched junction nucleotides: 7. Germline V gene sequence: CDR1 DFQATT, CDR2 SNEGSKA (reference sequence). The CDR3 runs 13 residues.

This clonotype has just a few counts. J is TRBJ2-1 and V is TRBV6-2 or TRBV6-3; 10 nucleotides align to TRBD2. After removal of 2 bases from V and 3 bases from J, the junction contained 1 base not matched to a gene. The CDR3 runs to 15 residues. Germline V gene sequence: CDR1 MNHEY, CDR2 SVGEGT. The CDR3 sequence is CASSYGTSVYNEQFF. The CDR3 bases are TGTGCCAGCAGTTACGGGACTAGCGTCTACAATGAGCAGTTCTTC.

In the case of this clonotype: A much larger clone lies a single base off, so this may be a read error. The chain links TRBV6-2 or TRBV6-3 to TRBJ2-1, with 15 bases fitting TRBD2. CDR3 size: 18 residues. Germline V gene lookup returns CDR1 MNHEY and CDR2 SVGEGT. CDR3: CASIYPPGLAGGFNEQFF. The CDR3 bases are TGTGCCAGCATTTACCCACCGGGACTAGCGGGGGGTTTCAATGAGCAGTTCTTC.

This clonotype has a handful of counts. The chain joins TRBV20-1 to TRBJ2-5; D not certain. Trimming stripped 0 bases from V and 1 base from J, with 6 bases between. The CDR3 contains 13 residues. Per germline, CDR1 DFQATT and CDR2 SNEGSKA (reference sequence). CDR3: CSAREPFQETQYF. The DNA for the CDR3 is TGCAGTGCTAGAGAGCCGTTCCAAGAGACCCAGTACTTC.

Many counts were recorded for this clonotype. V is TRBV12-3 or TRBV12-4 and J is TRBJ2-1, with D uncertain. V lost 2 bases to trimming and J lost 6 bases, with 8 bases between them. CDR3 size: 13 residues. CDR3 region: CASSLRFVNEQFF. Written as DNA, the CDR3 is TGTGCCAGCAGTTTACGGTTTGTCAATGAGCAGTTCTTC.

Many counts were recorded for this clonotype. The chain has TRBV20-1 and TRBJ1-1; the D is unclear. The CDR3 has 14 residues. The V end lost 2 bases, the J end lost 5 bases, and 15 bases lay between the germline ends. The germline CDR1 and CDR2 sequences are DFQATT and SNEGSKA (reference sequence). The CDR3 reads CSARSTRAETEAFF. CDR3 bases: TGCAGTGCTAGATCCACTAGGGCGGAAACTGAAGCTTTCTTT.

There are many counts of this clonotype. Relative to the germline gene, one junction end is altered; a read error may explain this. The chain is built from TRBV5-1 and TRBJ1-1; D unclear. The CDR3 loop spans 13 amino acids. Germline V lookup: CDR1 SGHRS, CDR2 YFSETQ. The CDR3 nucleotides are TGTGCCAGTAGCAGCGCATTGAACACTGAAGCTTTCTTT. Its protein product is CASSSALNTEAFF. Drawing the rest from reference TRBV5-1 and TRBJ1-1, the complete variable domain is KAGVTQTPRYLIKTRGQQVTLSCSPISGHRSVSWYQQTPGQGLQFLFEYFSETQRNKGNFPGRFSGRQFSNSRSEMNVSTLELGDSALYLCASSSALNTEAFFGQGTRLTVV.

Note on this clonotype: This may arise from a read error, as a much more abundant clone is one base away. This CDR3 fails to terminate in the conserved phenylalanine or tryptophan, so it likely reflects a read error. For the CDR3, the DNA is TGCAGTGCCAGCATGGGTGAGGGGGGCTACGAGCAGTACTGC. Translation: CSASMGEGGYEQYC. The chain carries TRBV20-1 and TRBJ2-7, with D possibly being TRBD1 or TRBD2 (6 bases each). Trimming removed 6 bases from V and 3 bases from J, with 18 bases in between. Germline values: CDR1 DFQATT, CDR2 SNEGSKA (reference sequence). The CDR3 runs 14 residues.

This clonotype was found a few times. V usage is TRBV27 and J usage is TRBJ1-6; 7 nucleotides line up with TRBD1. The ends lost 4 bases at V and 8 bases at J; junction bases unmatched: 20. The CDR3 has 19 residues. The germline V gene has CDR1 MNHEY and CDR2 SMNVEV (reference sequence). The CDR3 region is CASSSGPRRPTGLHSPLHF. The CDR3 DNA reads as TGTGCCAGCAGTTCGGGCCCCCGGCGGCCGACAGGGCTGCATTCACCCCTCCACTTT.

This clonotype occurred a few times. This chain connects TRBV12-3 or TRBV12-4 to TRBJ1-4; no reliable D call. V lost 3 bases and J 7 bases, leaving 6 bases between the germline ends. The CDR3 runs to 12 residues. The CDR3 protein is CASSFVSEKLFF. The CDR3 DNA reads as TGTGCCAGCAGTTTCGTGAGTGAAAAACTGTTTTTT.

Many counts were recorded for this clonotype. The V call is TRBV3-1, the J call TRBJ2-2; maybe TRBD2 (6 bases). V was trimmed by 8 bases and J by 2 bases, leaving 15 bases between them. Per the germline V gene, CDR1 is LGHDT and CDR2 is YNNKEL (reference sequence). The CDR3 consists of 15 residues. DNA of the CDR3: TGTGCCAGCTCCGGCGGGACGCGCAACACCGGGGAGCTGTTTTTT. It is translated as CASSGGTRNTGELFF.

V gene TRBV5-5 combines with J gene TRBJ2-4, with D maybe TRBD2 (5 bases). From germline, CDR1 is SGHKS and CDR2 YYEKEE (reference sequence). The CDR3 contains 12 residues. Trimming cost V 6 bases and J 7 bases, with 11 bases left between them. CDR3 nucleotides: TGTGCCAGCACCGACTGGGAGAACATTCAGTACTTC. Amino acids: CASTDWENIQYF.

V is TRBV20-1 and J is TRBJ1-6; D might be TRBD1 (5 bases). Germline lookup yields CDR1 DFQATT and CDR2 SNEGSKA (reference sequence). The length of the CDR3 is 15 residues. Between the trimmed V and J ends, which lost 4 bases and 9 bases, there was a span of 19 bases. The CDR3 nucleotides read TGCAGTGCTACCCAGGGTGTCGCGGCAATTTCACCCCTCCACTTT. Encoded protein: CSATQGVAAISPLHF.

V and J are TRBV12-3 or TRBV12-4 and TRBJ1-2, with D perhaps TRBD1 (6 bases). Trimming cost V 6 bases and J 4 bases, with 24 bases left between them. CDR3 size: 17 residues. The CDR3 DNA is TGTGCCAGCAGCGAACGCTCACAGGGTCGTCTAGCCTATGGCTACACCTTC. It is translated as CASSERSQGRLAYGYTF.